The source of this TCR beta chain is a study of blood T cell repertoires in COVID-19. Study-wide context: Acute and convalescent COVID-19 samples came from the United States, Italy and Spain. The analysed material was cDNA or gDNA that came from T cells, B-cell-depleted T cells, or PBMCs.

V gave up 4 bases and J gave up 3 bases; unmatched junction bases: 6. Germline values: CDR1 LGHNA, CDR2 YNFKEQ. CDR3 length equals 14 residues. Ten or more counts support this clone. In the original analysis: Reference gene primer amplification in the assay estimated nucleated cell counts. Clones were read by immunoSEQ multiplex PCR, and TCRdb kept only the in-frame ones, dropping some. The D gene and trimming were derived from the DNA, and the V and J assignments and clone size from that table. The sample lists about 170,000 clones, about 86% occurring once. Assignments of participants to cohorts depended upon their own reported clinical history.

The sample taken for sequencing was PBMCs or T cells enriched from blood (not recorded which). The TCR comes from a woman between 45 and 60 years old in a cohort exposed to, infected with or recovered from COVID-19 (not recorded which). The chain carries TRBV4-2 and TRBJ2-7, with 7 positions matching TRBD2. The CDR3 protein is CASSLAGADYEQYF. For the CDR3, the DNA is TGTGCCAGCAGCCTAGCGGGCGCCGACTACGAGCAGTACTTC.